The 20 T cell receptor beta chains below all came from one sample that was sequenced in a study of blood T cell repertoires in COVID-19. The method was immunoSEQ multiplex PCR; TCRdb's version includes in-frame clones alone and lacks a portion of them. The sample comprises some 100,000 clones, roughly 80% of which are singletons, and under 35% rests with the top ten. Material: peripheral blood. These receptors were obtained from a man between 65 and 85 years old with active or convalescent COVID-19.

V gene TRBV5-6 combines with J gene TRBJ2-7, with D possibly being TRBD2 (5 bases). This CDR3 region has 12 residues. V was pared by 4 bases and J by 1 base, with 6 bases between. CDR1 and CDR2 from the germline V gene are SGHDT and YYEEEE. The chain's CDR3 is CASSRTSYEQYF. The CDR3, as DNA: TGTGCCAGCAGCAGGACTTCCTACGAGCAGTACTTC.

V and J are TRBV6-2 or TRBV6-3 and TRBJ2-7; the match to TRBD2 covers 9 bases. After removal of 2 bases from V and 2 bases from J, the junction contained 7 bases not matched to a gene. The CDR3 has 16 residues. Germline CDR1 is MNHEY and CDR2 is SVGEGT. As DNA, the CDR3 is TGTGCCAGCAGTTACAGAGCGGGGGGCATCACCTACGAGCAGTACTTC. Its protein product is CASSYRAGGITYEQYF.

The V call is TRBV5-1, the J call TRBJ2-1; D is undetermined. CDR1 and CDR2 (germline): SGHRS, YFSETQ. The CDR3 loop spans 14 amino acids. V shed 0 bases and J shed 9 bases, with 13 bases lying between them. The CDR3 coding sequence is TGCGCCAGCAGCTTGGATGCCAACCCCAGTGAGCAGTTCTTC. It yields the protein CASSLDANPSEQFF.

The V and J genes are TRBV28 and TRBJ1-1; D is possibly TRBD1 (6 bases). Germline loops: CDR1 MDHEN, CDR2 SYDVKM. Trimming took 3 bases from V and 6 from J, leaving 17 bases between them. The CDR3 runs 15 residues. The CDR3 DNA reads TGTGCCAGCAGTTTTACTACAGGGCGGGGGCCTGAAGCTTTCTTT. It encodes CASSFTTGRGPEAFF.

This clone was counted once. This chain uses TRBV18 with TRBJ2-1; 9 bases are a match to TRBD1. The J segment lost 6 bases and the V segment lost 4 bases, leaving 7 bases of the junction unmatched. The CDR3 runs to 15 residues. Germline V gene data show CDR1 as KGHSH and CDR2 as LQKENI. As DNA, the CDR3 is TGTGCCAGCTCACTACAGGGGGCGCCTGTCAATGAGCAGTTCTTC. Its protein product is CASSLQGAPVNEQFF. Full variable domain (rest looked up from reference TRBV18 and TRBJ2-1): NAGVMQNPRHLVRRRGQEARLRCSPMKGHSHVYWYRQLPEEGLKFMVYLQKENIIDESGMPKERFSAEFPKEGPSILRIQQVVRGDSAAYFCASSLQGAPVNEQFFGPGTRLTVL.

This clone was seen a single time. The chain joins TRBV4-1 to TRBJ2-1, with 16 bases that match TRBD2. The CDR3 is made up of 16 amino acids. V gave up 3 bases and J gave up 7 bases; unmatched junction bases: 3. CDR1 is MGHRA, CDR2 YSYEKL, per germline. CDR3 bases: TGCGCCAGCAGCCAGGGACTAGCGGGGGGGTGGAATGAGCAGTTCTTC. Its protein product is CASSQGLAGGWNEQFF.

V gene TRBV6-4 combines with J gene TRBJ2-2; TRBD1 agrees at 8 bases. Per germline, CDR1 MRHNA and CDR2 SNTAGT. This CDR3 spans 15 amino acids. With 7 bases clipped from V and 4 bases from J, the junction kept 8 bases outside the gene matches. The CDR3 coding sequence is TGTGCCAGCAAACGGGAACAGGGGGGCACCGGGGAGCTGTTTTTT. It specifies CASKREQGGTGELFF.

This chain joins TRBV4-1 and TRBJ2-1; 9 positions agree with TRBD1. V lost 5 bases and J lost 4; bases outside the gene matches: 6. The CDR3 covers 15 residues. The germline V gene has CDR1 MGHRA and CDR2 YSYEKL. This CDR3 reads CASSSGTGYYNEQFF. CDR3 coding DNA: TGCGCCAGCAGCTCCGGGACAGGGTATTACAATGAGCAGTTCTTC.

V and J are TRBV24-1 and TRBJ1-1, with D perhaps TRBD1 (5 bases). V was clipped by 7 bases and J by 1 base, with 12 bases between them. The CDR3 covers 14 residues. Germline V lookup: CDR1 KGHDR, CDR2 SFDVKD. This chain's CDR3 is CATSSGGENTEAFF. CDR3 in DNA: TGTGCCACCAGCTCCGGGGGTGAGAACACTGAAGCTTTCTTT.

The rearrangement uses TRBV11-2 and TRBJ1-1; TRBD1 matches at 8 bases. This CDR3 is built from 13 residues. Trimming took 3 bases from V and 12 from J; bases not matched to a gene: 9. CDR1 SGHAT and CDR2 FQNNGV come from the germline V gene. The CDR3 sequence is CASSLGRQGATFF. Written as DNA, the CDR3 is TGTGCCAGCAGCTTGGGCCGGCAGGGGGCGACTTTCTTT.

This chain links TRBV6-2 or TRBV6-3 with TRBJ2-5; D is perhaps TRBD2 (6 bases). Between the trimmed V and J ends, which lost 6 bases and 9 bases, there was a span of 11 bases. The CDR3 sequence is 11 residues long. Per germline, CDR1 MNHEY and CDR2 SVGEGT. CDR3 amino acids: CASSHPGAQYF. The CDR3 DNA reads TGTGCCAGCAGCCACCCGGGGGCCCAGTACTTC.

This chain joins TRBV5-1 and TRBJ1-5; TRBD1 aligns across 7 bases. The CDR3 has 14 residues. V was pared by 1 base and J by 5 bases, with 3 bases of the junction left unmatched. Germline lookup yields CDR1 SGHRS and CDR2 YFSETQ. The CDR3 region has the DNA TGCGCCAGCAGCTTGACAGGGGCCTATCAGCCCCAGCATTTT. Protein sequence: CASSLTGAYQPQHF.

The J gene is TRBJ1-6, the V gene TRBV4-2, with TRBD1 matching 11 bases. Germline V lookup: CDR1 LGHNA, CDR2 YNFKEQ. With 1 base clipped from V and 8 bases from J, the junction kept 10 bases outside the gene matches. There are 18 residues in the CDR3. Here the CDR3 reads CASSQGTGGGRSYSPLHF. As DNA, the CDR3 is TGTGCCAGCAGCCAAGGGACAGGGGGCGGTAGGTCTTATTCACCCCTCCACTTT.

This clone was recorded once. The J gene is TRBJ1-5, the V gene TRBV19; weak D call: TRBD1 (5 bases). CDR1 and CDR2 from the germline V gene are LNHDA and SQIVND (reference sequence). The CDR3 loop spans 14 amino acids. V was trimmed by 2 bases and J by 6 bases, leaving 11 bases between them. The CDR3 nucleotides are TGTGCCAGTAGTATATCGGGGGGTGCTCAGCCCCAGCATTTT. As protein: CASSISGGAQPQHF.

V gene TRBV7-6 combines with J gene TRBJ1-1; a possible D gene is TRBD1 (6 bases). In germline, CDR1 is SGHVS, CDR2 FNYEAQ. V was trimmed by 5 bases and J by 5 bases, leaving 15 bases between them. This CDR3 comprises 14 residues. In DNA form, the CDR3 reads TGTGCCAGCAGCCCCCGGGAGGGGGGAACTGAAGCTTTCTTT. As protein: CASSPREGGTEAFF.

The rearrangement links TRBV29-1 to TRBJ1-5, with D maybe TRBD1 (5 bases). There are 14 residues in the CDR3. Germline V gene lookup returns CDR1 SQVTM and CDR2 ANQGSEA. The V gene lost 4 bases and the J gene lost 6 bases, with 16 bases spanning the gap. DNA of the CDR3: TGCAGCGTTGTCGAAAACCGGGGGGGTCAGCCCCAGCATTTT. Translated: CSVVENRGGQPQHF.

The genes are TRBV9 and TRBJ1-1; 7 bases align to TRBD1. The CDR3 length is 13 residues. V was pared by 0 bases and J by 11 bases, with 7 bases of the junction left unmatched. Germline CDR1 reads SGDLS; CDR2 reads YYNGEE. This CDR3 is CASSVDRGGGAFF. CDR3 in DNA: TGTGCCAGCAGCGTAGACAGGGGCGGAGGGGCTTTCTTT.

The J gene is TRBJ1-2, the V gene TRBV5-1; 7 bases fit TRBD1. The germline CDR1 and CDR2 sequences are SGHRS and YFSETQ. J was trimmed by 7 bases and V by 0 bases; bases with no gene match: 6. The CDR3 runs to 14 residues. The chain's CDR3 is CASSLGGGESGYTF. In nucleotides, the CDR3 is TGCGCCAGCAGCTTGGGAGGGGGCGAGAGTGGCTACACCTTC. Together with reference TRBV5-1 and TRBJ1-2, the CDR3 gives the full variable domain: KAGVTQTPRYLIKTRGQQVTLSCSPISGHRSVSWYQQTPGQGLQFLFEYFSETQRNKGNFPGRFSGRQFSNSRSEMNVSTLELGDSALYLCASSLGGGESGYTFGSGTRLTVV.

The CDR3 nucleotides read TGCGCCAGCAGCGCGGGGACTAGCGGGGGTCGGGAGACCCAGTACTTC. Its translation is CASSAGTSGGRETQYF. V is TRBV4-1 and J is TRBJ2-5; 14 nucleotides match TRBD2. V lost 5 bases to trimming and J lost 5 bases; unmatched junction nucleotides: 7. The CDR3 has 16 amino acids. Germline CDR1 and CDR2: MGHRA and YSYEKL.

This CDR3 reads CASLPAGTSTDTQYF. In DNA, the CDR3 is TGTGCCAGCCTTCCGGCCGGGACTAGCACAGATACGCAGTATTTT. The chain has TRBV2 and TRBJ2-3; D might be TRBD2 (6 bases). This CDR3 comprises 15 residues. The V gene's germline CDR1 is SNHLY and CDR2 FYNNEI. The V and J ends lost 8 bases and 0 bases respectively, with 15 bases between them.